This entry concerns a single TCR beta chain. This clonotype was counted at least ten times. Its antigen remains undetermined. Base qualities are not recorded, but no much larger clone differs from it by a single base. Amplification of TCR beta CDR3 regions was carried out from RNA transcripts. The TCR CDR3 was subjected to a first round of RT-PCR using the HTBI primer set and the Qiagen OneStep RT-PCR kit. A second multiplex PCR round built the libraries, followed by size selection and purification. Paired-end sequencing of the libraries was performed with 100 bp reads on an Illumina HiSeq2000. The study's own analysis went as follows. SOAPnuke was used to process the raw data, removing reads that contained adapters or uncalled bases, had a mean Phred below 15, or lacked an exact match to the constant primer or identifier. COPE v1.2.5 was used to merge the high-quality paired reads, and each unique nucleotide sequence was defined as a clonotype. Clonotypes were aligned to IMGT TRBV, TRBD and TRBJ reference segments using MiTCR v1.1. The analysis was restricted to V-J combinations with a frequency above 0.0001, which together covered 99% to 99.2% of the repertoires. The TCS score was defined as F50 (clonal expansion) divided by E x V (chaos), with BLOSUM62-based TCRdist calculated between CDR3 peptides within each V-J. Welch's t-statistics and random forest reduced fewer than 550 V-J features to 13, which were used in a naive Bayes classifier (R e1071). Using fastp at Q25 and MiXCR, TCRdb reprocessed the public reads and kept productive beta chains. A single entry per CDR3 protein holds the most common genes and DNA from its merged rows. The V and J calls come from TCRdb's annotation, not from the publication. The sample table lists some 490,000 distinct CDR3 sequences, approximately 23% of them with a count of one. The top ten constitute under 55% of the sample.

Ophthalmopathy patients had moderately to severely active disease, Clinical Activity Score of at least 3, NOSPECS grade of at least 4, and duration under 3 months. The study excluded patients with uncontrolled infections, other autoimmune diseases, pregnancy or lactation. Clinical symptoms, serum thyroxine and TRAb, thyroid ultrasound, and orbital computed tomography formed the basis for the diagnoses. Ficoll-Paque density gradient centrifugation was used to isolate PBMCs from approximately 11 ml of fresh peripheral blood. Total RNA was extracted using Trizol reagent, and RNA quality was assessed on an Agilent 2100 Bioanalyzer. Per the germline V gene, MDHEN is the CDR1 and SYDVKM is the CDR2. Including cysteine and phenylalanine, the CDR3 has 15 amino acids. Only the CDR3 DNA is retained, 45 bases long and in frame from the first base. V trim: 5 bases; J trim: 1 base; unmatched bases: 1. This entry comes from a study of T cells in Graves' hyperthyroidism and ophthalmopathy (dated by TCRdb to between 2018 and 2021). In the study overall: Peripheral blood was collected at initial diagnosis, before any treatment. A discovery cohort of roughly 100 patients, 43 with Graves' ophthalmopathy and 57 with stable Graves' hyperthyroidism, was used to find distinguishing TCR V-J signatures. The paper reports TCR Vbeta CDR3 sequencing of 135 peripheral blood samples: around 45 ophthalmopathy, roughly 74 hyperthyroidism and around 17 progressor patients. After sampling, hyperthyroidism patients received methimazole starting at 30 mg daily, and ophthalmopathy patients received high-dose intravenous methylprednisolone. In addition, the study compared T-cell repertoires in thyroid tissue and in blood from several Graves' hyperthyroidism patients. An independent validation cohort of fewer than 20 hyperthyroidism patients and approximately 15 patients who later progressed to ophthalmopathy tested prospective prediction of ophthalmopathy. The 90 or so discovery patients were randomly split 7:3 into training and test sets. Overall study results and their limits: Most expanded thyroid clonotypes (frequency above 0.001) were also found in blood, which suggests that blood repertoires may mirror thyroid immune responses. In validation, progression to ophthalmopathy was predicted by the model with 70.59% sensitivity and 72% to 85% specificity, a median of approximately 6.5 months before onset. No statistical method was used to fix the sample size in advance, and group allocation was not hidden from the investigators. A 13 V-J signature model separated ophthalmopathy from stable hyperthyroidism, with 87.88% sensitivity and roughly 84% specificity in cross-validation and 80%/75% in testing.

The sequence came from a woman aged 70-85 years with Graves' ophthalmopathy. The sequence is built from TRBV28 and TRBJ2-5; TRBD2 lines up with 13 middle nucleotides. The material sequenced was blood. The DNA reads TGTGCCAGCAGTCGGACTAGCGGGGGCCAAGAGACCCAGTACTTC. It codes for CASSRTSGGQETQYF.